The present TCR beta chain was sequenced within a study of blood T cell repertoires in COVID-19. Study context: Samples taken during acute and convalescent COVID-19 were collected in the United States, Italy and Spain. PBMCs, B-cell-depleted T cells, or T cells were the source of the cDNA or gDNA that made up the material.

As originally analysed: Using reference gene primer amplification, nucleated cell counts were estimated. Data came from immunoSEQ multiplex PCR; TCRdb stores just in-frame clones and leaves some out. D and trimming were read from the DNA, whereas the V and J calls and clone size are those reported in that table. The sample shows fewer than 300,000 clones, roughly 90% of them seen only once. Trimming removed 2 bases from V and 5 bases from J, with 3 bases in between. This CDR3 region has 11 residues. The germline gives CDR1 SGDLS, CDR2 YYNGEE. This chain connects TRBV9 to TRBJ2-3; D unresolved. Sequenced sample: peripheral blood. The TCR comes from a woman in her thirties with acute or convalescent COVID-19. Here the CDR3 DNA reads TGTGCCAGCAGCGTTAAAGATACGCAGTATTTT. Amino acid sequence: CASSVKDTQYF.